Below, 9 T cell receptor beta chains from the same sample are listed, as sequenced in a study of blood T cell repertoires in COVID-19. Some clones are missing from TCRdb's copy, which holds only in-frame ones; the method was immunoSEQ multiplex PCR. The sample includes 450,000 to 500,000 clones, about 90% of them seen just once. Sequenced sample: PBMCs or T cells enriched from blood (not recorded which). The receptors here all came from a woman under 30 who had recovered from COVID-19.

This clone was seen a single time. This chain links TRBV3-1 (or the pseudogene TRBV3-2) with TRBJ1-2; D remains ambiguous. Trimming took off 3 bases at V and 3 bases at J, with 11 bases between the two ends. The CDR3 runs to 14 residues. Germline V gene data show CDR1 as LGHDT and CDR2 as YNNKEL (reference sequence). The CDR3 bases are TGTGCCAGCAGCCATAGCGGGGAGTACTATGGCTACACCTTC. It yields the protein CASSHSGEYYGYTF.

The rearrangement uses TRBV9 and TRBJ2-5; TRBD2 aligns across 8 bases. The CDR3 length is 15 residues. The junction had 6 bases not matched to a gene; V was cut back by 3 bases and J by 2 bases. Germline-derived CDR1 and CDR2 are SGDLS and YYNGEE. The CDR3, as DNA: TGTGCCAGCAGCGCAGCGGGGGCCCTTCAAGAGACCCAGTACTTC. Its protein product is CASSAAGALQETQYF.

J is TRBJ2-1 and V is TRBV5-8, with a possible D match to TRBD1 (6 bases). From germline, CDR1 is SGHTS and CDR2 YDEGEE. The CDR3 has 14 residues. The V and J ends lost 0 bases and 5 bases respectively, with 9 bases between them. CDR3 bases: TGTGCCAGCAGCTTGGGGACAGCTAACAATGAGCAGTTCTTC. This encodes CASSLGTANNEQFF.

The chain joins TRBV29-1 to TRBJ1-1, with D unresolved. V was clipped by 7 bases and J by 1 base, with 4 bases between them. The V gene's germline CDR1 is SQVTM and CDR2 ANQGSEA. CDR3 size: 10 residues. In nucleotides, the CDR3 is TGCAGCGGACAGAACACTGAAGCTTTCTTT. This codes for CSGQNTEAFF.

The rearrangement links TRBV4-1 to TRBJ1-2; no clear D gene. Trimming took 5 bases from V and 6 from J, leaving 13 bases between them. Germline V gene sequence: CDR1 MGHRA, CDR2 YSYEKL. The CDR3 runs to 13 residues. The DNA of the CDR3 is TGCGCCAGCAGCTCTGCTTCAGTCCATGGCTACACCTTC. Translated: CASSSASVHGYTF.

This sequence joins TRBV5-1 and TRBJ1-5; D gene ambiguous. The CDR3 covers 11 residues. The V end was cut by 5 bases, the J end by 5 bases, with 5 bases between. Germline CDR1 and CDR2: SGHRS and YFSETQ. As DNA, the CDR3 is TGCGCCAGCAGTAGATATCAGCCCCAGCATTTT. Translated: CASSRYQPQHF.

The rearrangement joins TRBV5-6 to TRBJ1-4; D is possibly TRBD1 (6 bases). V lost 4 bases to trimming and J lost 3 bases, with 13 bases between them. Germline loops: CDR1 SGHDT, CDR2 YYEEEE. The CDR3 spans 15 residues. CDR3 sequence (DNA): TGTGCCAGCAGCCGAAACAGGGTGCCTAATGAAAAACTGTTTTTT. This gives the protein CASSRNRVPNEKLFF.

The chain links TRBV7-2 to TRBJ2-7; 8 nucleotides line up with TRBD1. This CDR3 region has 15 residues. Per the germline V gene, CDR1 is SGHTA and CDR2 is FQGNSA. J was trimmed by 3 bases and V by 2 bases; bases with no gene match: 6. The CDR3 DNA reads TGTGCCAGCAGCTTAATGACAGGGGCAAGCTACGAGCAGTACTTC. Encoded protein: CASSLMTGASYEQYF.

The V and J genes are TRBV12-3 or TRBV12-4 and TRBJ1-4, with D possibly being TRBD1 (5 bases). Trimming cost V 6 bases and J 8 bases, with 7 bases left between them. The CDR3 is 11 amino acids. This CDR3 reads CASSQGEKLFF. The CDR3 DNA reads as TGTGCCAGCAGCCAGGGAGAAAAACTGTTTTTT.